This paragraph reports one T cell receptor beta chain. Its target is unknown. The data were obtained in a study of shared clonotypes between healthy human individuals. The wider study: Per donor, three plates held CD4 naive cells, three held CD4 memory, two held CD8 naive and one held CD8 memory. Findings and caveats of the study: A limitation of the genetic and exposure-history diversity represented arose from few donors.

Generated by immunoSEQ multiplex PCR, the TCRdb table keeps only in-frame clones and is missing some. The data show hundreds of thousands of clones, about 96% seen once. Naive CD8 cells comprised CD45RO-negative, CCR7-positively selected cells, excluding terminally differentiated effector memory CD45RA+ cells. V gave up 6 bases and J gave up 0 bases, with 12 bases separating them. Per germline, CDR1 MNHGY and CDR2 SVAAGI. The CDR3 has 14 residues. The receptor was isolated from a woman aged 25 to 39 in good health. The V and J genes are TRBV6-9 and TRBJ2-7; either TRBD1 or TRBD2 may supply D (5 bases each). The sample taken for sequencing was naive CD8+ T cells sorted from blood. CDR3 amino acids: CASRGTQPSYEQYF. CDR3 nucleotides: TGTGCCAGCAGAGGGACGCAACCCTCCTACGAGCAGTACTTC.